The 27 T cell receptor beta chains in this list originate from one sample, sequenced in a study of shared clonotypes between healthy human individuals (dated by TCRdb to about 2020). The method was the immunoSEQ multiplex PCR assay. Imported from immuneACCESS, the table was reduced by TCRdb to in-frame sequences with V and J called. These copies leave out some clones; in studies compared against another copy, an unresolved V gene accounts for under half, and the cause of the remainder is not known. The sample yields more than 450,000 clones; 60% to 85% were counted once. Together, the top ten hold 13% of the sample. Material: PBMCs. The receptors originated from a woman between 40 and 55 years old in good health. Some clones in this sample may be carry-over from other donors' samples.

Concerning this clone: The sample carries other DNA sequences with the same CDR3. The chain has TRBV30 and TRBJ2-3; a weak D match, TRBD2 (6 bases). The CDR3 sequence is 14 residues long. Germline assignment: CDR1 GTSNPN and CDR2 SVGIG (reference sequence). Trimming removed 1 base from V and 3 bases from J, with 11 bases in between. The CDR3 nucleotides read TGTGCCTGGAGTGACGGGACTTCTACAGATACGCAGTATTTT. Translation gives CAWSDGTSTDTQYF.

This rearrangement joins TRBV6-4 to TRBJ2-7; TRBD1 is a possible D gene (5 bases). The CDR3 covers 14 residues. Deletions cut 0 bases from V and 5 bases from J, with 11 bases between. CDR1 and CDR2 (germline): MRHNA, SNTAGT. The CDR3 here is CASSDSAGKDEQYF. The CDR3 DNA follows: TGTGCCAGCAGTGACTCGGCAGGGAAGGACGAGCAGTACTTC.

The chain combines TRBV5-1 with TRBJ1-2; 7 bases fit TRBD1. The V segment lost 5 bases and the J segment 3 bases; nucleotides outside the gene matches: 16. The CDR3 length is 17 residues. The germline CDR1 and CDR2 sequences are SGHRS and YFSETQ. The CDR3 bases are TGCGCCAGCAGTCTTAGGCAGGGGGACGGTATGGACTATGGCTACACCTTC. Its translation: CASSLRQGDGMDYGYTF. The full variable domain, completed using reference TRBV5-1 and TRBJ1-2, is KAGVTQTPRYLIKTRGQQVTLSCSPISGHRSVSWYQQTPGQGLQFLFEYFSETQRNKGNFPGRFSGRQFSNSRSEMNVSTLELGDSALYLCASSLRQGDGMDYGYTFGSGTRLTVV.

A single count supports this clone. The CDR3 is CAISGGGLMNTEAFF. In DNA, the CDR3 is TGTGCCATCAGTGGGGGGGGGCTAATGAACACTGAAGCTTTCTTT. V and J are TRBV10-3 and TRBJ1-1; weak D call: TRBD1 (6 bases). Germline loops: CDR1 ENHRY, CDR2 SYGVKD. The CDR3 totals 15 residues. V dropped 4 bases and J dropped 0 bases, with 12 bases sitting between them.

In this sample, this clone turned up once. CDR3 protein: CASSDRRTGRVYGYTF. CDR3 sequence (DNA): TGTGCCAGCAGCGACCGCCGGACAGGGCGGGTGTATGGCTACACCTTC. V gene TRBV11-2 combines with J gene TRBJ1-2, with 8 bases matching TRBD1. The CDR3 is made up of 16 amino acids. Trimming cost V 5 bases and J 5 bases; bases outside gene matches: 13. Germline V CDR1 and CDR2: SGHAT, FQNNGV.

This clone was detected only a few times. This chain links TRBV2 with TRBJ1-5; D is unresolved. Germline CDR1 reads SNHLY; CDR2 reads FYNNEI. This CDR3 has 12 residues. Deletions cut 3 bases from V and 5 bases from J, with 5 bases between. CDR3 coding DNA: TGTGCCAGCAGTGACCGGTATCAGCCCCAGCATTTT. This translates into CASSDRYQPQHF.

The rearrangement uses TRBV30 and TRBJ2-6; no reliable D call. The CDR3 length is 13 residues. In germline, CDR1 is GTSNPN, CDR2 SVGIG (reference sequence). V lost 1 base and J lost 0, with 1 base in between. The DNA for the CDR3 is TGTGCCTGGAGTGCCTCTGGGGCCAACGTCCTGACTTTC. Translating gives CAWSASGANVLTF.

This chain joins TRBV15 and TRBJ1-1; D uncertain. The V end was cut by 6 bases, the J end by 1 base, with 9 bases between. Germline loops: CDR1 LNHNV, CDR2 YYDKDF (reference sequence). CDR3 length: 13 residues. The DNA of the CDR3 is TGTGCCACCAGTAAACAGCGGAACACTGAAGCTTTCTTT. Translated, it gives CATSKQRNTEAFF.

The rearrangement links TRBV6-1 to TRBJ1-5; perhaps TRBD1 as D (5 bases). The germline V gene encodes CDR1 MNHNS and CDR2 SASEGT. The CDR3 sequence is 14 residues long. Trimming took off 4 bases at V and 6 bases at J, with 13 bases between the two ends. CDR3 sequence reads: CASSGRGVTQPQHF. CDR3 nucleotides: TGTGCCAGCAGTGGTCGAGGGGTAACTCAGCCCCAGCATTTT.

The rearrangement links TRBV5-1 to TRBJ2-2; possibly TRBD1 for D (5 bases). The CDR3 loop spans 15 amino acids. V lost 1 base, J lost 6 bases, and 13 bases lay in between. Germline CDR1 and CDR2: SGHRS and YFSETQ. The CDR3 DNA reads as TGCGCCAGCAGCTTGTCTTTGGTGACAGCCGGGGAGCTGTTTTTT. Translating gives CASSLSLVTAGELFF.

This chain uses TRBV6-1 with TRBJ2-5, with D unresolved. CDR3 length: 12 amino acids. The V end lost 6 bases, the J end lost 5 bases, and 10 bases lay between the germline ends. Germline lookup yields CDR1 MNHNS and CDR2 SASEGT. CDR3 protein: CASSPEDETQYF. The CDR3 DNA sequence: TGTGCCAGCAGCCCCGAGGACGAGACCCAGTACTTC.

V usage is TRBV5-6 and J usage is TRBJ1-1; 7 bases agree with TRBD1. The CDR3 has 15 residues. CDR1 is SGHDT and CDR2 is YYEEEE in the germline V gene. The J segment lost 1 base and the V segment lost 4 bases, leaving 7 bases of the junction unmatched. CDR3 DNA sequence: TGTGCCAGCAGCCCCTTGGGACAGACGAACACTGAAGCTTTCTTT. Residues: CASSPLGQTNTEAFF. The complete variable domain, with remaining parts taken from reference TRBV5-6 and TRBJ1-1, reads DAGVTQSPTHLIKTRGQQVTLRCSPKSGHDTVSWYQQALGQGPQFIFQYYEEEERQRGNFPDRFSGHQFPNYSSELNVNALLLGDSALYLCASSPLGQTNTEAFFGQGTRLTVV.

The CDR3 sequence is CAISERGGDTDTQYF. DNA for the CDR3: TGTGCCATCAGTGAGAGAGGTGGGGACACAGATACGCAGTATTTT. V usage is TRBV10-3 and J usage is TRBJ2-3; D is undetermined. The CDR3 totals 15 residues. V gave up 2 bases and J gave up 2 bases, with 11 bases separating them. Germline V gene sequence: CDR1 ENHRY, CDR2 SYGVKD.

In this sample, this clone turned up a few times. The chain recombines TRBV7-6 with TRBJ2-1; TRBD2 aligns across 9 bases. This CDR3 contains 14 residues. From germline, CDR1 is SGHVS and CDR2 FNYEAQ. The V and J ends lost 8 bases and 1 base, in that order; junction bases with no gene match: 3. The CDR3 DNA reads TGTGCCAGCGCCACTAGCGGGTCCTACAATGAGCAGTTCTTC. It specifies CASATSGSYNEQFF. The whole variable domain, filled in from reference TRBV7-6 and TRBJ2-1, reads GAGVSQSPRYKVTKRGQDVALRCDPISGHVSLYWYRQALGQGPEFLTYFNYEAQQDKSGLPNDRFSAERPEGSISTLTIQRTEQRDSAMYRCASATSGSYNEQFFGPGTRLTVL.

This clone was found once. V and J are TRBV27 and TRBJ2-7; 8 nucleotides line up with TRBD2. CDR3 length: 16 amino acids. The trim removed 10 bases at V and 4 bases at J, leaving 18 bases unmatched. Germline CDR1 is MNHEY and CDR2 is SMNVEV (reference sequence). The CDR3 DNA reads as TGTGCCACTCGAAAAGTAGCGGGATCTCGCTGGTACGAGCAGTACTTC. Translating it yields CATRKVAGSRWYEQYF.

About this clone itself: The same CDR3 also results from other DNA sequences found in this sample. V usage is TRBV9 and J usage is TRBJ2-2; no firm D call. Deletions cut 0 bases from V and 7 bases from J, with 4 bases between. CDR3 size: 12 residues. CDR1 SGDLS and CDR2 YYNGEE come from the germline V gene. Here the CDR3 reads CASSVVNGELFF. As DNA, the CDR3 is TGTGCCAGCAGCGTAGTCAACGGGGAGCTGTTTTTT.

V is TRBV27 and J is TRBJ2-7; D is ambiguous. Germline CDR1 MNHEY, CDR2 SMNVEV (reference sequence). V gave up 5 bases and J gave up 7 bases, with 12 bases separating them. The CDR3 runs to 12 residues. The CDR3, as DNA: TGTGCCAGCAGTCCCCTGGCAGGTGAGCAGTACTTC. Protein sequence: CASSPLAGEQYF.

Remarks on this clone: Other DNA sequences within the sample encode an identical CDR3. This chain joins TRBV19 and TRBJ1-5, with TRBD1 matching over 7 bases. The CDR3 is 13 residues long. From germline, CDR1 is LNHDA and CDR2 SQIVND (reference sequence). V was clipped by 9 bases and J by 2 bases; unmatched bases: 4. The CDR3, as DNA: TGTGCCAGCGGGGGGACAGGCAATCAGCCCCAGCATTTT. Translation gives CASGGTGNQPQHF.

The chain employs TRBV6-1 and TRBJ2-5; a possible D gene is TRBD2 (6 bases). V was shortened by 1 base and J by 7 bases, with 10 bases between the two germline ends. The CDR3 runs to 13 residues. Germline V gene lookup returns CDR1 MNHNS and CDR2 SASEGT. The CDR3 spells CASSEGGVLTQYF. DNA for the CDR3: TGTGCCAGCAGTGAAGGGGGGGTTTTGACCCAGTACTTC.

The gene calls are TRBV7-9 and TRBJ2-3; TRBD2 aligns across 8 bases. CDR3 length: 15 amino acids. V lost 5 bases and J lost 6; bases outside the gene matches: 10. CDR1 is SEHNR, CDR2 FQNEAQ, per germline (reference sequence). CDR3 nucleotide sequence: TGTGCCAGCAGCCTTAGCGGGGTTGGGTTGGATACGCAGTATTTT. Translated: CASSLSGVGLDTQYF.

This clone was recorded only once. The chain employs TRBV5-8 and TRBJ2-5; D is unclear. The end of the DNA is better explained by TRBJ2-7, so the J call may be wrong. This CDR3 has 13 amino acids. The V gene's germline CDR1 is SGHTS and CDR2 YDEGEE. The CDR3 sequence is CASSLVSSYEQYF. CDR3 in DNA: TGTGCCAGCAGCTTGGTTAGCTCCTACGAGCAGTACTTC.

This sequence joins TRBV19 and TRBJ2-7, with TRBD2 identical over 7 bases. With 6 bases clipped from V and 5 bases from J, the junction kept 7 bases outside the gene matches. In germline, CDR1 is LNHDA, CDR2 SQIVND (reference sequence). This CDR3 is built from 13 residues. CDR3 region: CASSLGTNNEQYF. The CDR3 DNA sequence: TGTGCCAGTAGCCTCGGGACTAACAACGAGCAGTACTTC.

The chain links TRBV4-1 to TRBJ2-1, with 11 bases that match TRBD2. The J segment lost 3 bases and the V segment lost 3 bases, leaving 10 bases of the junction unmatched. The CDR3 length is 18 residues. Germline assignment: CDR1 MGHRA and CDR2 YSYEKL. The CDR3 bases are TGCGCCAGCAGCCAGGGGGGGGGACTAGCGGAAATCTACAATGAGCAGTTCTTC. Protein product: CASSQGGGLAEIYNEQFF.

The chain links TRBV27 to TRBJ2-7, with a weak D call TRBD1 (5 bases). Germline CDR1 reads MNHEY; CDR2 reads SMNVEV (reference sequence). V lost 0 bases, J lost 5 bases, and 11 bases lay in between. This CDR3 contains 14 residues. The CDR3 is CASSLSKTDHEQYF. CDR3 DNA sequence: TGTGCCAGCAGTTTATCGAAGACAGACCACGAGCAGTACTTC.

This chain uses TRBV15 with TRBJ1-1, with a possible D match to TRBD1 (5 bases). The ends were cut back, 8 bases at V and 1 base at J, with 17 bases in the middle. The length of the CDR3 is 15 residues. Germline V CDR1 and CDR2: LNHNV, YYDKDF (reference sequence). The CDR3 coding sequence is TGTGCCACCTCTACCTTACTAGGGGCGAACACTGAAGCTTTCTTT. It encodes CATSTLLGANTEAFF.

V and J are TRBV10-3 and TRBJ1-4; TRBD1 might be the D (5 bases). Germline CDR1 is ENHRY and CDR2 is SYGVKD. V shed 3 bases and J shed 6 bases, with 17 bases lying between them. The CDR3 extends over 16 amino acids. CDR3 coding DNA: TGTGCCATCAGTGACTTTGACCGGGGCCCTTATGAAAAACTGTTTTTT. Residues: CAISDFDRGPYEKLFF.

This chain connects TRBV28 to TRBJ2-3; no reliable D call. CDR3 length equals 13 residues. The germline V gene encodes CDR1 MDHEN and CDR2 SYDVKM. Trimming pared 5 bases from V and 3 bases from J, leaving 9 bases between. CDR3 nucleotide sequence: TGTGCCAGCAGTCCCTCTAGGACAGATACGCAGTATTTT. The encoded protein is CASSPSRTDTQYF.